This entry lists 21 T cell receptor beta chains sequenced from one sample in a study of early T cells in non-severe SARS-CoV-2 infection. One entry per CDR3 protein results from TCRdb running MiXCR on the 5' RACE reads. Here the sample spans fewer than 85,000 distinct CDR3 sequences, over 8.5% being singletons. Sequenced material: whole blood. These TCRs come from an adult who was a healthcare worker with PCR-confirmed SARS-CoV-2 infection or an uninfected control (not recorded which).

This clonotype was detected many times. V is TRBV7-8 and J is TRBJ2-7, with D tentatively TRBD2 (5 bases). The CDR3 extends over 15 amino acids. Deletions cut 6 bases from V and 5 bases from J, with 20 bases between. CDR1 is SGHVS, CDR2 FQNEAQ, per germline. In DNA form, the CDR3 reads TGTGCCAGCAGTTTAACGGCTAGCCCCGACCACGAGCAGTACTTC. Amino acid sequence: CASSLTASPDHEQYF. The whole variable domain, filled in from reference TRBV7-8 and TRBJ2-7, reads GAGVSQSPRYKVAKRGQDVALRCDPISGHVSLFWYQQALGQGPEFLTYFQNEAQLDKSGLPSDRFFAERPEGSVSTLKIQRTQQEDSAVYLCASSLTASPDHEQYFGPGTRLTVT.

In this sample, this clonotype turned up many times. The chain uses TRBV5-1 and TRBJ2-3; TRBD2 agrees at 14 bases. The germline V gene encodes CDR1 SGHRS and CDR2 YFSETQ. The CDR3 totals 15 residues. V lost 7 bases and J lost 6; bases outside the gene matches: 7. Here the CDR3 reads CASALTSGRADTQYF. The CDR3, as DNA: TGCGCCAGCGCCTTGACTAGCGGGAGGGCTGATACGCAGTATTTT.

Written as DNA, the CDR3 is TGTGCCAGCAGCTTGGGACTAGCGGCCCCCAATGAGCAGTTCTTC. Its protein product is CASSLGLAAPNEQFF. V gene TRBV5-4 combines with J gene TRBJ2-1, with 9 nucleotides matching TRBD2. Germline assignment: CDR1 SGHNT and CDR2 YYREEE (reference sequence). V gave up 0 bases and J gave up 6 bases; unmatched junction bases: 4. CDR3 length: 15 amino acids.

There are many counts of this clonotype. The chain recombines TRBV30 with TRBJ1-2, with 9 bases identical to TRBD1. V shed 0 bases, J shed 11 bases, and the junction held 10 bases outside the gene matches. Germline CDR1 reads GTSNPN; CDR2 reads SVGIG (reference sequence). The CDR3 loop spans 14 amino acids. This CDR3 reads CAWSVLSGQGEYTF. Written as DNA, the CDR3 is TGTGCCTGGAGTGTACTCTCGGGACAGGGAGAGTACACCTTC.

This clonotype appeared a few times. V is TRBV3-1 and J is TRBJ2-1; 8 bases map to TRBD2. CDR3 length: 16 amino acids. CDR1 LGHDT and CDR2 YNNKEL come from the germline V gene (reference sequence). Trimming took 4 bases from V and 3 from J; bases not matched to a gene: 8. The CDR3 sequence is CASSLQWREVYNEQFF. CDR3 coding DNA: TGTGCCAGCAGCCTCCAATGGCGGGAGGTCTACAATGAGCAGTTCTTC.

This chain connects TRBV7-2 to TRBJ2-3; D gene uncertain. The germline V gene has CDR1 SGHTA and CDR2 FQGNSA. The V end lost 5 bases, the J end lost 6 bases, and 15 bases lay between the germline ends. The CDR3 contains 14 residues. The CDR3 nucleotides are TGTGCCAGCAGCCTAGAGGACCGTGGCGATACGCAGTATTTT. Translated: CASSLEDRGDTQYF.

There are many counts of this clonotype. The V gene is TRBV15, the J gene TRBJ2-1, with D perhaps TRBD2 (5 bases). Germline-derived CDR1 and CDR2 are LNHNV and YYDKDF (reference sequence). The CDR3 runs 15 residues. V was trimmed by 0 bases and J by 4 bases, leaving 10 bases between them. The CDR3, as DNA: TGTGCCACCAGCAGAGACAGGAGCGGATACAATGAGCAGTTCTTC. Protein: CATSRDRSGYNEQFF.

This clonotype was seen at least ten times. The V call is TRBV5-6, the J call TRBJ1-1; a possible D gene is TRBD1 (6 bases). The CDR3 has 13 amino acids. Germline CDR1 SGHDT, CDR2 YYEEEE. Trimming shortened V by 4 bases and J by 4 bases, and 11 bases separated the two germline ends. The DNA for the CDR3 is TGTGCCAGCAGCCCCGGGACATTCACTGAAGCTTTCTTT. Translation: CASSPGTFTEAFF.

The J gene is TRBJ1-1, the V gene TRBV28, with D perhaps matching TRBD1 (5 bases). Trimming pared 7 bases from V and 10 bases from J, leaving 19 bases between. Germline CDR1 MDHEN, CDR2 SYDVKM. This CDR3 comprises 13 residues. CDR3 coding DNA: TGTGCCAGCACGTACGGGGCAACATATGGAGCTTTCTTT. It is translated as CASTYGATYGAFF.

This chain links TRBV27 with TRBJ2-7, with D hard to call. The CDR3 runs 13 residues. CDR1 is MNHEY and CDR2 is SMNVEV in the germline V gene (reference sequence). V was trimmed by 2 bases and J by 4 bases, leaving 9 bases between them. The CDR3 DNA reads as TGTGCCAGCAGTTTAGCCCCACAGTACGAGCAGTACTTC. As protein: CASSLAPQYEQYF.

This clonotype was seen repeatedly, ten times or more. V gene TRBV4-2 combines with J gene TRBJ2-3; TRBD2 agrees at 9 bases. With 0 bases clipped from V and 5 bases from J, the junction kept 9 bases outside the gene matches. Germline lookup yields CDR1 LGHNA and CDR2 YNFKEQ. The CDR3 loop spans 17 amino acids. The CDR3 reads CASSQDAQASGKDTQYF. The CDR3 DNA is TGTGCCAGCAGCCAAGACGCCCAGGCTAGCGGGAAAGATACGCAGTATTTT.

V and J are TRBV14 and TRBJ2-1; D may be TRBD2 (6 bases). The CDR3 loop spans 14 amino acids. Trimming stripped 2 bases from V and 2 bases from J, with 7 bases between. CDR1 is SGHDN, CDR2 FVKESK, per germline. The CDR3 region is CASSQSGPYNEQFF. The DNA of the CDR3 is TGTGCCAGCAGCCAAAGCGGGCCCTACAATGAGCAGTTCTTC.

Ten or more counts support this clonotype. The chain combines TRBV3-1 with TRBJ2-7, with TRBD1 identical over 8 bases. V lost 5 bases to trimming and J lost 0 bases; unmatched junction nucleotides: 6. The CDR3 is 15 amino acids. Germline V gene data show CDR1 as LGHDT and CDR2 as YNNKEL (reference sequence). The CDR3 loop reads CASSSRTGPSYEQYF. The CDR3 DNA follows: TGTGCCAGCAGCTCCCGGACAGGGCCCTCCTACGAGCAGTACTTC.

This clonotype was seen repeatedly, ten times or more. The chain uses TRBV12-3 or TRBV12-4 and TRBJ1-1; 7 nucleotides match TRBD1. This CDR3 is built from 15 residues. J lost 4 bases, V lost 3 bases, and 8 bases had no gene match. CDR3 residues: CASSFTGEWGTEAFF. In nucleotides, the CDR3 is TGTGCCAGCAGTTTTACAGGGGAGTGGGGCACTGAAGCTTTCTTT.

This clonotype has only a few counts. The chain has TRBV20-1 and TRBJ1-2; maybe TRBD1 (5 bases). Trimming shortened V by 5 bases and J by 5 bases, and 12 bases separated the two germline ends. CDR1 DFQATT and CDR2 SNEGSKA come from the germline V gene (reference sequence). The CDR3 length is 12 residues. CDR3: CSAPGWGYGYTF. In DNA form, the CDR3 reads TGCAGTGCTCCCGGTTGGGGGTATGGCTACACCTTC.

This clonotype came up a few times. The chain has TRBV14 and TRBJ1-3; D is uncertain. V was cut by 4 bases and J by 3 bases, with 13 bases left in between. Germline V gives CDR1 SGHDN, CDR2 FVKESK. The CDR3 is made up of 15 amino acids. The CDR3 sequence is CASSLQMVDGNTIYF. DNA of the CDR3: TGTGCCAGCAGCCTTCAAATGGTTGATGGAAACACCATATATTTT.

Ten or more counts support this clonotype. The chain uses TRBV20-1 and TRBJ1-1; D ambiguous. Trimming took off 4 bases at V and 0 bases at J, with 12 bases between the two ends. From germline, CDR1 is DFQATT and CDR2 SNEGSKA (reference sequence). This CDR3 is built from 14 residues. The CDR3 reads CSANWESLNTEAFF. The DNA of the CDR3 is TGCAGTGCTAATTGGGAGTCCTTGAACACTGAAGCTTTCTTT.

This clonotype has ten or more counts. The rearrangement joins TRBV7-8 to TRBJ2-7; perhaps TRBD2 as D (5 bases). CDR3 length equals 14 residues. Germline CDR1 and CDR2: SGHVS and FQNEAQ. Trimming stripped 1 base from V and 1 base from J, with 8 bases between. This CDR3 reads CASSLVEGSYEQYF. CDR3 bases: TGTGCCAGCAGCTTAGTAGAGGGATCCTACGAGCAGTACTTC.

J is TRBJ2-7 and V is TRBV7-9; D unresolved. The CDR3 runs 15 residues. Trimming cost V 5 bases and J 7 bases, with 21 bases left between them. From germline, CDR1 is SEHNR and CDR2 FQNEAQ (reference sequence). CDR3 sequence: CASSDPGQSQKEQYF. In nucleotides, the CDR3 is TGTGCCAGCAGCGATCCCGGGCAGTCCCAAAAGGAGCAGTACTTC.

V and J are TRBV27 and TRBJ1-1; the D is unclear. The CDR3 spans 11 residues. V lost 10 bases, J lost 1 base, and 7 bases lay in between. Germline V gene sequence: CDR1 MNHEY, CDR2 SMNVEV (reference sequence). DNA of the CDR3: TGTGCCACTGGTCGGAACACTGAAGCTTTCTTT. It is translated as CATGRNTEAFF.

This clonotype appeared many times. The V call is TRBV28, the J call TRBJ2-7, with D unresolved. Trimming shortened V by 7 bases and J by 3 bases, and 10 bases separated the two germline ends. Germline CDR1 reads MDHEN; CDR2 reads SYDVKM. The CDR3 extends over 12 amino acids. The CDR3 DNA reads as TGTGCCAGCAAGATAGCAGACTACGAGCAGTACTTC. Its translation is CASKIADYEQYF. Together with reference TRBV28 and TRBJ2-7, the CDR3 gives the full variable domain: DVKVTQSSRYLVKRTGEKVFLECVQDMDHENMFWYRQDPGLGLRLIYFSYDVKMKEKGDIPEGYSVSREKKERFSLILESASTNQTSMYLCASKIADYEQYFGPGTRLTVT.